This T cell receptor beta chain was retrieved from a study of blood T cell repertoires in COVID-19. Per the original data handling: Amplification with reference gene primers provided the estimates of nucleated cell counts. Profiled with immunoSEQ multiplex PCR; TCRdb holds only in-frame clones, not every one. V, J and clone size reflect that table, while D and trimming were determined from the DNA. The profile shows approximately 51,000 clones, 85% to 90% of them singletons. Germline lookup yields CDR1 MDHEN and CDR2 SYDVKM. The CDR3 length is 12 residues. V gave up 2 bases and J gave up 13 bases, with 14 bases separating them.

The chain combines TRBV28 with TRBJ1-1; D not resolved. Sequencing was carried out using peripheral blood. This receptor was obtained from an elderly woman with COVID-19, enrolled during active disease. The CDR3 sequence is CASSLRGESVFF. The CDR3 DNA reads TGTGCCAGCAGTTTACGCGGGGAGAGTGTTTTCTTT.